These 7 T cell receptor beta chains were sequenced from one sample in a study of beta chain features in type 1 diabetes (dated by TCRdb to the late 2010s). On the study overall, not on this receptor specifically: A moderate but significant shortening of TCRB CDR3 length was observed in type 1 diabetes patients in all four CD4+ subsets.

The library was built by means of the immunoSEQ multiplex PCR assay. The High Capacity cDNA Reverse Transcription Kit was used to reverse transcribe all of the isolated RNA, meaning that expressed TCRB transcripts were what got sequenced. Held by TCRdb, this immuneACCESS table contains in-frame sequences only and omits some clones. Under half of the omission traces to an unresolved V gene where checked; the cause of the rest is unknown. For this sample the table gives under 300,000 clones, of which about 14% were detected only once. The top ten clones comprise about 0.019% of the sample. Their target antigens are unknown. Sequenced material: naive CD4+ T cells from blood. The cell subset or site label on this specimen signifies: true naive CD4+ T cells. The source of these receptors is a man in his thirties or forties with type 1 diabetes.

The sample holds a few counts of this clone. The chain's CDR3 is CASSRDRVEPGNTIYF. CDR3 nucleotide sequence: TGTGCCAGCAGCAGGGACAGGGTAGAACCTGGAAACACCATATATTTT. This sequence joins TRBV6-6 and TRBJ1-3; TRBD1 agrees at 9 bases. The germline CDR1 and CDR2 sequences are MNHNY and SVGAGI (reference sequence). Germline trimming cut 6 bases from V and 2 bases from J; bases unmatched to any gene: 8. The CDR3 is 16 residues long.

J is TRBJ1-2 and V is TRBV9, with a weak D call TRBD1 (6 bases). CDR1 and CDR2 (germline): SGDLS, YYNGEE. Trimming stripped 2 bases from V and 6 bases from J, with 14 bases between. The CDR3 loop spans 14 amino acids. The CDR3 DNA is TGTGCCAGCAGCGTGGCAGGGGTTCATGATGGCTACACCTTC. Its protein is CASSVAGVHDGYTF.

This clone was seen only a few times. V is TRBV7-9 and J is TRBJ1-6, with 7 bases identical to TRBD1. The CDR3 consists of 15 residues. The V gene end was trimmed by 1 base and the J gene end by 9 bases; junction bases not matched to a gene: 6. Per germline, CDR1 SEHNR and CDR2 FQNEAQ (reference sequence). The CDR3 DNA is TGTGCCAGCAGCTTAGGTGGAGGGGACAGTTCACCCCTCCACTTT. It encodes CASSLGGGDSSPLHF.

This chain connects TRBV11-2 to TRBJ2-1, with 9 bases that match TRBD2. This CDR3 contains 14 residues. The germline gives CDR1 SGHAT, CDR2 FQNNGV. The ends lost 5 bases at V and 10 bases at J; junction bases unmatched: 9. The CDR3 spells CASSPTGLAREQFF. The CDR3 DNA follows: TGTGCCAGCAGCCCCACGGGACTAGCCCGAGAGCAGTTCTTC.

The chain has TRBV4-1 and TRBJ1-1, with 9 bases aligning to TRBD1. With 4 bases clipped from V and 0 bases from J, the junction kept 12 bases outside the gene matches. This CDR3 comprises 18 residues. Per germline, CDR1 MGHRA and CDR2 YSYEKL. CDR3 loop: CASSLTSGQGTLNTEAFF. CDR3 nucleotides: TGCGCCAGCAGCCTAACTTCTGGACAGGGGACCCTGAACACTGAAGCTTTCTTT.

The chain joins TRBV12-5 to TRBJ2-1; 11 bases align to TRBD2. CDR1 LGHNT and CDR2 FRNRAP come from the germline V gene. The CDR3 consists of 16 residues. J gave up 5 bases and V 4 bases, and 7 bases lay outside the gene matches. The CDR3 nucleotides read TGTGCTAGTGGTTCCATTAGCGGGGGGGCCCACAATGAGCAGTTCTTC. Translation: CASGSISGGAHNEQFF.

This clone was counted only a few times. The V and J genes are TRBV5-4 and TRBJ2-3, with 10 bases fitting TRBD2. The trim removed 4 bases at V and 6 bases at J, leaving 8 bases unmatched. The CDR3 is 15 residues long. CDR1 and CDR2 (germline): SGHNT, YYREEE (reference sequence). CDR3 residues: CASSLQRGGGDTQYF. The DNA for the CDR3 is TGTGCCAGCAGCCTGCAGCGGGGGGGCGGGGATACGCAGTATTTT.